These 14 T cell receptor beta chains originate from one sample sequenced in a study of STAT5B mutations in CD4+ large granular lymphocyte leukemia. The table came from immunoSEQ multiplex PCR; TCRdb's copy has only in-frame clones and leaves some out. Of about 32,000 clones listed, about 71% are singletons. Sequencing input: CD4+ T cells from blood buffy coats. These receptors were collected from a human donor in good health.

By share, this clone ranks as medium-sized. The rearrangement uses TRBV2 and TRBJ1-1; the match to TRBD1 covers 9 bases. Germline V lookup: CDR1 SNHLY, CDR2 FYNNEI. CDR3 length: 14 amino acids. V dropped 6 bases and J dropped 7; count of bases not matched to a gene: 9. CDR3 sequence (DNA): TGTGCCAGCAGGGAGGGACAGGGTTCGGGTGAAGCTTTCTTT. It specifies CASREGQGSGEAFF.

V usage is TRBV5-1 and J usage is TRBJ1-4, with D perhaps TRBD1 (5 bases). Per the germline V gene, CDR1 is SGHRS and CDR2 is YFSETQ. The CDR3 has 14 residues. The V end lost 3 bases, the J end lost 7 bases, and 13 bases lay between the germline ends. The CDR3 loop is CASSSGTDGEKLFF. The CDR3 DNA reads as TGCGCCAGCAGCTCCGGGACGGACGGTGAAAAACTGTTTTTT.

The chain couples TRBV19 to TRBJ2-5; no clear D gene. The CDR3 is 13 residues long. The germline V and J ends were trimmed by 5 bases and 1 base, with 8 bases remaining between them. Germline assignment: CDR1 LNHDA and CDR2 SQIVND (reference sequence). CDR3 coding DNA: TGTGCCAGTAGTTGGGCAGCCCAAGAGACCCAGTACTTC. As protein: CASSWAAQETQYF.

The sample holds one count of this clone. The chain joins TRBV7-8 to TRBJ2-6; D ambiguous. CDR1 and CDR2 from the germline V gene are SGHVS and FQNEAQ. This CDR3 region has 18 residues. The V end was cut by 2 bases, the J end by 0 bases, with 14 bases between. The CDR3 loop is CASSLYATMGSGANVLTF. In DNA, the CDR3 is TGTGCCAGCAGCTTATATGCAACCATGGGCTCTGGGGCCAACGTCCTGACTTTC.

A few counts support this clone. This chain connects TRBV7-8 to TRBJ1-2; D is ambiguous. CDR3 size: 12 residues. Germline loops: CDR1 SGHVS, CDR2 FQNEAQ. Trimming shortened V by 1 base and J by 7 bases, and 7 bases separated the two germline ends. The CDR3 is CASSLGSSGYTF. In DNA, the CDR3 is TGTGCCAGCAGCTTAGGTAGTAGTGGCTACACCTTC.

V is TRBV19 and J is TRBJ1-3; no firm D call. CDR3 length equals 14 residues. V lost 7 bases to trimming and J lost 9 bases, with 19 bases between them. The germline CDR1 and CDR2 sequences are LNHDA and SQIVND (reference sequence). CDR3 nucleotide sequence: TGTGCCAGTAATGGAGGTCAACAGTGGACCACCATATATTTT. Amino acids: CASNGGQQWTTIYF.

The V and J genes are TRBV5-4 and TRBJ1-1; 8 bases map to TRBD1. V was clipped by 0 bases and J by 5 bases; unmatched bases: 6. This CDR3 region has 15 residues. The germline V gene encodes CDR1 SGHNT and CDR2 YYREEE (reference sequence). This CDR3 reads CASSLGTGRMTEAFF. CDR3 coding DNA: TGTGCCAGCAGCTTGGGGACAGGGCGGATGACTGAAGCTTTCTTT. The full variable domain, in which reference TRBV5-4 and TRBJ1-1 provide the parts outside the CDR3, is ETGVTQSPTHLIKTRGQQVTLRCSSQSGHNTVSWYQQALGQGPQFIFQYYREEENGRGNFPPRFSGLQFPNYSSELNVNALELDDSALYLCASSLGTGRMTEAFFGQGTRLTVV.

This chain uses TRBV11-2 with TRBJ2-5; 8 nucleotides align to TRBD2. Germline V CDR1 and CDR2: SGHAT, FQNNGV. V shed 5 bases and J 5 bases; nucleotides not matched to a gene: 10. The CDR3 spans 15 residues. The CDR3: CASSLTGTSSETQYF. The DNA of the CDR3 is TGTGCCAGCAGCCTTACCGGGACTAGTTCTGAGACCCAGTACTTC.

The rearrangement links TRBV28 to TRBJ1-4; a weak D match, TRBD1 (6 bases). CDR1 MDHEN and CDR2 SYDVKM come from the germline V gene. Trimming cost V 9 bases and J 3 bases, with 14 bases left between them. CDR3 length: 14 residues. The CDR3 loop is CASWTQGANEKLFF. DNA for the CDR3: TGTGCCAGTTGGACACAGGGAGCTAATGAAAAACTGTTTTTT.

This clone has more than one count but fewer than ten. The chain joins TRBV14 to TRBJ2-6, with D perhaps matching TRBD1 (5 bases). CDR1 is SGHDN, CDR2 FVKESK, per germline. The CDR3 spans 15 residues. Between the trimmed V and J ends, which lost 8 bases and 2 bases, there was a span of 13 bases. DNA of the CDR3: TGTGCCAGCTCGTGGGGCAGGGCTGGGGCCAACGTCCTGACTTTC. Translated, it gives CASSWGRAGANVLTF.

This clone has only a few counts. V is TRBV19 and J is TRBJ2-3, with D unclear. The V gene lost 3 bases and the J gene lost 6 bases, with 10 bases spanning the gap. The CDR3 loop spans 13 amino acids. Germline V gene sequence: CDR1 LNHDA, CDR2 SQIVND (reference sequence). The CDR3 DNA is TGTGCCAGTAGTATCGGAATACAGGATACGCAGTATTTT. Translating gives CASSIGIQDTQYF. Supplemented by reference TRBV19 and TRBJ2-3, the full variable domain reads DGGITQSPKYLFRKEGQNVTLSCEQNLNHDAMYWYRQDPGQGLRLIYYSQIVNDFQKGDIAEGYSVSREKKESFPLTVTSAQKNPTAFYLCASSIGIQDTQYFGPGTRLTVL.

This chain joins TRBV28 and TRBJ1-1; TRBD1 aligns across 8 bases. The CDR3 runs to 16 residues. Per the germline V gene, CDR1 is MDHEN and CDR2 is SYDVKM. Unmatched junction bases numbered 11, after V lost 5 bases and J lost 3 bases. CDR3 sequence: CASSATGGIPDTEAFF. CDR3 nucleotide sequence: TGTGCCAGCAGTGCAACAGGGGGGATTCCGGACACTGAAGCTTTCTTT. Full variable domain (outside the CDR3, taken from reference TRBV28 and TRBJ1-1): DVKVTQSSRYLVKRTGEKVFLECVQDMDHENMFWYRQDPGLGLRLIYFSYDVKMKEKGDIPEGYSVSREKKERFSLILESASTNQTSMYLCASSATGGIPDTEAFFGQGTRLTVV.

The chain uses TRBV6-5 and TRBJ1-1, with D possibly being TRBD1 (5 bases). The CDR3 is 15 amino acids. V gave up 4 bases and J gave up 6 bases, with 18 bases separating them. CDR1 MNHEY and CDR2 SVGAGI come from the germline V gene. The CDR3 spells CASSSPGPRLAEAFF. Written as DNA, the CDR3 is TGTGCCAGCAGTTCGCCGGGACCCAGGTTGGCTGAAGCTTTCTTT.

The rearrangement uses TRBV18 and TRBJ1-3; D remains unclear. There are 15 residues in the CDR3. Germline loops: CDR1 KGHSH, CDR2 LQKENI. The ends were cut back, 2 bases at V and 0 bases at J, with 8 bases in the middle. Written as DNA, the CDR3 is TGTGCCAGCTCACCAGATCTTCTCTCTGGAAACACCATATATTTT. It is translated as CASSPDLLSGNTIYF.